These 25 T cell receptor beta chains were sequenced from one sample in a study of shared T cell receptors in the human thymus. TCRdb keeps only in-frame clones here, not all; method: immunoSEQ multiplex PCR. The profile shows 600,000 to 900,000 clones, over 75% of them singletons. The same data also went into a second study, on human thymus T cells.

Sequenced input: thymocytes. All receptors come from a girl less than two years old with a congenital heart defect.

V and J are TRBV6-5 and TRBJ1-2; D is perhaps TRBD1 (5 bases). The germline V gene encodes CDR1 MNHEY and CDR2 SVGAGI. CDR3 length: 15 residues. V was cut by 5 bases and J by 4 bases, with 17 bases left in between. The CDR3 here is CASSTHDRPCYGYTF. DNA of the CDR3: TGTGCCAGCAGTACTCATGACAGACCTTGCTATGGCTACACCTTC.

The CDR3 nucleotides are TGCGCCAGCAGCCACCACGGCGAGGCCAGAGTCATGAACACTGAAGCTTTCTTT. Its translation is CASSHHGEARVMNTEAFF. V is TRBV5-1 and J is TRBJ1-1; D is ambiguous. Per the germline V gene, CDR1 is SGHRS and CDR2 is YFSETQ. V lost 4 bases and J lost 0, with 22 bases in between. This CDR3 spans 18 amino acids.

This rearrangement joins TRBV7-2 to TRBJ1-6, with 8 bases aligning to TRBD1. The CDR3 totals 17 residues. After removal of 2 bases from V and 0 bases from J, the junction contained 3 bases not matched to a gene. The germline V gene encodes CDR1 SGHTA and CDR2 FQGNSA. The CDR3 region has the DNA TGTGCCAGCAGCTTAAGGGACAGGAGCTCCTATAATTCACCCCTCCACTTT. It translates to CASSLRDRSSYNSPLHF.

The chain is built from TRBV10-3 and TRBJ2-5, with D maybe TRBD2 (5 bases). Between the trimmed V and J ends, which lost 6 bases and 2 bases, there was a span of 10 bases. The CDR3 extends over 13 amino acids. The germline gives CDR1 ENHRY, CDR2 SYGVKD. CDR3 DNA: TGTGCCATCAGCCGGACTTATCAAGAGACCCAGTACTTC. Amino acid sequence: CAISRTYQETQYF.

The chain employs TRBV6-5 and TRBJ1-1; no clear D gene. The germline gives CDR1 MNHEY, CDR2 SVGAGI. CDR3 size: 11 residues. Trimming stripped 6 bases from V and 14 bases from J, with 16 bases between. The CDR3 bases are TGTGCCAGCAGCCACCTAGTTGATTGGTTCTTT. Translation: CASSHLVDWFF.

The rearrangement uses TRBV27 and TRBJ1-1, with 7 bases identical to TRBD1. The germline V gene has CDR1 MNHEY and CDR2 SMNVEV (reference sequence). The trim removed 6 bases at V and 4 bases at J, leaving 8 bases unmatched. The CDR3 runs 14 residues. Written as DNA, the CDR3 is TGTGCCAGCAGCCCCAGGGGGTGGGGCACTGAAGCTTTCTTT. It codes for CASSPRGWGTEAFF.

The V and J genes are TRBV28 and TRBJ1-3, with D tentatively TRBD1 (6 bases). Germline V CDR1 and CDR2: MDHEN, SYDVKM. This CDR3 region has 18 residues. V shed 8 bases and J shed 0 bases, with 23 bases lying between them. For the CDR3, the DNA is TGTGCCAGCGGGGAAGGGGGAGAACAGGGTCCCTCTGGAAACACCATATATTTT. Protein product: CASGEGGEQGPSGNTIYF.

In its sample, this clone was seen once. The chain is built from TRBV29-1 and TRBJ1-5, with unresolved D. Germline V gives CDR1 SQVTM, CDR2 ANQGSEA. V gave up 4 bases and J gave up 9 bases, with 10 bases separating them. The length of the CDR3 is 11 residues. The CDR3 sequence is CSVGANGPQHF. Here the CDR3 DNA reads TGCAGCGTTGGGGCCAACGGGCCCCAGCATTTT.

The sample holds one count of this clone. The chain links TRBV4-1 to TRBJ1-3; D is uncertain. This CDR3 is built from 17 residues. The V end lost 0 bases, the J end lost 0 bases, and 12 bases lay between the germline ends. Germline V lookup: CDR1 MGHRA, CDR2 YSYEKL. CDR3 in DNA: TGCGCCAGCAGCCAAGATGGGCAGCTTAACTCTGGAAACACCATATATTTT. Translating gives CASSQDGQLNSGNTIYF.

The J gene is TRBJ1-2, the V gene TRBV28; D is perhaps TRBD1 (6 bases). The CDR3 is made up of 16 amino acids. Trimming took 3 bases from V and 3 from J, leaving 17 bases between them. Germline lookup yields CDR1 MDHEN and CDR2 SYDVKM. CDR3 residues: CASSFLGARFYYGYTF. As DNA, the CDR3 is TGTGCCAGCAGTTTTTTGGGGGCGCGATTCTACTATGGCTACACCTTC.

V and J are TRBV27 and TRBJ2-3, with D maybe TRBD1 (6 bases). Germline loops: CDR1 MNHEY, CDR2 SMNVEV (reference sequence). CDR3 length: 15 residues. The V end was cut by 5 bases, the J end by 1 base, with 13 bases between. The CDR3 DNA follows: TGTGCCAGCAGTCGCCGGGGACAACGCACAGATACGCAGTATTTT. It specifies CASSRRGQRTDTQYF.

The chain links TRBV4-3 to TRBJ2-5; 8 positions match TRBD2. Germline CDR1 reads LGHNA; CDR2 reads YSLEER. The CDR3 has 17 amino acids. Trimming took 0 bases from V and 5 from J; bases not matched to a gene: 11. CDR3 loop: CASSQDQYGGETETQYF. The CDR3 nucleotides are TGCGCCAGCAGCCAAGATCAGTACGGGGGGGAAACTGAGACCCAGTACTTC.

The chain links TRBV15 to TRBJ2-3, with 7 bases that match TRBD2. The CDR3 contains 15 residues. The trim removed 1 base at V and 1 base at J, leaving 2 bases unmatched. CDR1 and CDR2 (germline): LNHNV, YYDKDF (reference sequence). This CDR3 is CATSRGGGRTDTQYF. The CDR3 DNA sequence: TGTGCCACCAGCAGAGGGGGGGGTCGCACAGATACGCAGTATTTT.

The chain combines TRBV5-1 with TRBJ2-1; possibly TRBD2 for D (7 bases). The germline gives CDR1 SGHRS, CDR2 YFSETQ. Trimming took 3 bases from V and 3 from J, leaving 13 bases between them. CDR3 length: 15 residues. CDR3: CASSWWRGRYNEQFF. The CDR3 DNA sequence: TGCGCCAGCAGCTGGTGGCGGGGGCGCTACAATGAGCAGTTCTTC.

This rearrangement joins TRBV5-4 to TRBJ1-1; TRBD1 aligns across 7 bases. The ends lost 3 bases at V and 1 base at J; junction bases unmatched: 6. Germline CDR1 reads SGHNT; CDR2 reads YYREEE (reference sequence). This CDR3 spans 15 amino acids. Written as DNA, the CDR3 is TGTGCCAGCAGCTGTCACAGGGGATGGAACACTGAAGCTTTCTTT. Residues: CASSCHRGWNTEAFF.

This sequence joins TRBV11-2 and TRBJ1-5; no definite D call. The CDR3 is 13 amino acids. The germline gives CDR1 SGHAT, CDR2 FQNNGV. The V and J ends lost 2 bases and 5 bases respectively, with 7 bases between them. The CDR3 sequence is CASSLFPDQPQHF. The DNA for the CDR3 is TGTGCCAGCAGCTTATTCCCAGATCAGCCCCAGCATTTT.

The chain is built from TRBV5-1 and TRBJ1-1; maybe TRBD1 (5 bases). The CDR3 runs 11 residues. The V gene lost 5 bases and the J gene lost 11 bases, with 13 bases spanning the gap. Germline V gene data show CDR1 as SGHRS and CDR2 as YFSETQ. The CDR3 DNA reads TGCGCCAGCAGGGCTGGGGGGTCGGCTTTCTTT. Protein sequence: CASRAGGSAFF.

CDR3 protein: CASSLENQGYGYTF. In DNA form, the CDR3 reads TGTGCCAGCAGCTTAGAAAATCAGGGCTATGGCTACACCTTC. V gene TRBV7-6 combines with J gene TRBJ1-2; D is possibly TRBD1 (5 bases). There are 14 residues in the CDR3. Germline V gene data show CDR1 as SGHVS and CDR2 as FNYEAQ. With 1 base removed from V and 4 bases from J, the gap between germline ends came to 10 bases.

The V and J genes are TRBV5-4 and TRBJ2-7, with D possibly being TRBD2 (6 bases). The CDR3 covers 15 residues. Trimming stripped 0 bases from V and 7 bases from J, with 17 bases between. Germline values: CDR1 SGHNT, CDR2 YYREEE (reference sequence). The CDR3 spells CASSLGQRTIEEQYF. Written as DNA, the CDR3 is TGTGCCAGCAGCTTGGGTCAACGGACTATTGAGGAGCAGTACTTC.

CDR3 in DNA: TGTGCCAGCAGCCTCGGCGGGGGCCCCAGCACAGATACGCAGTATTTT. Protein: CASSLGGGPSTDTQYF. The chain carries TRBV11-3 and TRBJ2-3; D possibly corresponds to TRBD2 (7 bases). The CDR3 contains 16 residues. The V gene lost 5 bases and the J gene lost 0 bases, with 15 bases spanning the gap. Germline V gene data show CDR1 as SGHNT and CDR2 as YENEEA.

The chain uses TRBV29-1 and TRBJ1-1, with TRBD1 identical over 10 bases. This CDR3 region has 22 residues. V trimming: 4 bases; J trimming: 0 bases; junction bases outside the gene matches: 26. Germline assignment: CDR1 SQVTM and CDR2 ANQGSEA. The CDR3 nucleotides read TGCAGCGTTGGGCCGGGACAGGGGTTTGCTGCCCGTGTTCCCCCCTTGAACACTGAAGCTTTCTTT. Its translation: CSVGPGQGFAARVPPLNTEAFF.

This chain connects TRBV30 to TRBJ2-1; weak D call: TRBD2 (5 bases). The CDR3 is made up of 13 amino acids. In germline, CDR1 is GTSNPN, CDR2 SVGIG (reference sequence). V was pared by 4 bases and J by 7 bases, with 14 bases between. CDR3 in DNA: TGTGCCTGGACCAGGATCCGAGGGAATGAGCAGTTCTTC. As protein: CAWTRIRGNEQFF.

The chain employs TRBV18 and TRBJ2-3; D not resolved. V was pared by 3 bases and J by 0 bases, with 4 bases between. The CDR3 runs 13 residues. Germline loops: CDR1 KGHSH, CDR2 LQKENI. The CDR3 DNA reads TGTGCCAGCTCACCCTTAAGCACAGATACGCAGTATTTT. Amino acids: CASSPLSTDTQYF.

The sample holds a few counts of this clone. The rearrangement joins TRBV5-8 to TRBJ1-2; D is unclear. With 2 bases removed from V and 5 bases from J, the gap between germline ends came to 4 bases. Germline V lookup: CDR1 SGHTS, CDR2 YDEGEE. The CDR3 covers 11 residues. This CDR3 is CASSLYYGYTF. CDR3 nucleotide sequence: TGTGCCAGCAGCTTATATTATGGCTACACCTTC.

The chain uses TRBV5-6 and TRBJ1-1; no definite D call. V lost 1 base to trimming and J lost 1 base, with 11 bases between them. CDR3 length: 15 amino acids. CDR1 and CDR2 from the germline V gene are SGHDT and YYEEEE. The CDR3 loop reads CASSLNEDTNTEAFF. CDR3 in DNA: TGTGCCAGCAGCTTGAACGAGGATACGAACACTGAAGCTTTCTTT.